One and the same sample provided the 22 T cell receptor beta chains below, sequenced in a study of OX40 agonist ivuxolimab in advanced cancers. Repertoires were generated with immunoSEQ multiplex PCR, while TCRdb's copy carries only in-frame clones and drops some. This table has around 100,000 clones, 90% to 97% appearing once. The source was CD4+ or CD8+ T cells sorted from blood, collected in a trial of the OX40 agonist ivuxolimab. These receptors all come from an adult with an advanced solid tumor such as melanoma, head and neck, liver or kidney cancer.

In its sample, this clone was seen once. The chain couples TRBV9 to TRBJ2-1; 7 bases align to TRBD1. CDR3 size: 12 residues. Looked up from germline, CDR1 is SGDLS and CDR2 is YYNGEE. The ends lost 3 bases at V and 9 bases at J; junction bases unmatched: 3. The CDR3 is CASSGSGGEQFF. The DNA for the CDR3 is TGTGCCAGCAGCGGATCAGGGGGTGAGCAGTTCTTC.

DNA of the CDR3: TGTGCTAGTGGTTTTCAACAGGGGGTGTCGGTCCAAGAGACCCAGTACTTC. It codes for CASGFQQGVSVQETQYF. V usage is TRBV12-5 and J usage is TRBJ2-5; TRBD1 aligns across 8 bases. Germline assignment: CDR1 LGHNT and CDR2 FRNRAP. This CDR3 comprises 17 residues. With 3 bases clipped from V and 1 base from J, the junction kept 10 bases outside the gene matches. Full variable domain (remainder filled in from reference TRBV12-5 and TRBJ2-5): DARVTQTPRHKVTEMGQEVTMRCQPILGHNTVFWYRQTMMQGLELLAYFRNRAPLDDSGMPKDRFSAEMPDATLATLKIQPSEPRDSAVYFCASGFQQGVSVQETQYFGPGTRLLVL.

This chain connects TRBV2 to TRBJ1-5, with D possibly TRBD1 on 6 matching bases. V gave up 2 bases and J gave up 5 bases, with 10 bases separating them. The CDR3 extends over 14 amino acids. Germline loops: CDR1 SNHLY, CDR2 FYNNEI. The CDR3 loop reads CASSELGGYQPQHF. The CDR3 nucleotides read TGTGCCAGCAGTGAATTGGGGGGCTATCAGCCCCAGCATTTT.

This sequence joins TRBV4-2 and TRBJ2-7; 10 bases line up with TRBD1. This CDR3 region has 16 residues. CDR1 is LGHNA, CDR2 YNFKEQ, per germline. Losses at the gene ends were 2 bases for V and 1 base for J; bases not matched to a gene: 5. The CDR3 protein is CASSQYGTGDSYEQYF. The CDR3 DNA follows: TGTGCCAGCAGCCAATATGGGACAGGGGATTCCTACGAGCAGTACTTC.

The gene calls are TRBV4-1 and TRBJ2-5, with D possibly being TRBD1 (5 bases). This CDR3 has 13 residues. Trimming left V 4 bases short and J 3 bases short, with 9 bases between. Germline assignment: CDR1 MGHRA and CDR2 YSYEKL. DNA for the CDR3: TGCGCCAGCAGCCGCCTAGGGGAAGAGACCCAGTACTTC. This codes for CASSRLGEETQYF.

The chain joins TRBV9 to TRBJ2-3; D not certain. Per germline, CDR1 SGDLS and CDR2 YYNGEE. V was cut by 0 bases and J by 5 bases, with 4 bases left in between. CDR3 size: 12 residues. CDR3 DNA sequence: TGTGCCAGCAGCGTAGACGGAGATACGCAGTATTTT. It translates to CASSVDGDTQYF.

V gene TRBV4-2 combines with J gene TRBJ2-2, with unresolved D. Germline CDR1 is LGHNA and CDR2 is YNFKEQ. Trimming removed 0 bases from V and 4 bases from J, with 15 bases in between. The CDR3 consists of 17 residues. CDR3 sequence: CASSQERLGPITGELFF. CDR3 DNA sequence: TGTGCCAGCAGCCAAGAGCGTCTAGGACCAATCACCGGGGAGCTGTTTTTT.

CDR3 nucleotide sequence: TGTGCCAGCAGCCAACATGTGGACTATAATTCACCCCTCCACTTT. Amino acids: CASSQHVDYNSPLHF. J is TRBJ1-6 and V is TRBV14, with D unresolved. The V end was cut by 2 bases, the J end by 3 bases, with 8 bases between. CDR1 is SGHDN and CDR2 is FVKESK in the germline V gene. This CDR3 contains 15 residues.

This clone was detected only once. The gene calls are TRBV18 and TRBJ1-1, with D possibly being TRBD1 (5 bases). Germline CDR1 KGHSH, CDR2 LQKENI. The CDR3 runs to 13 residues. Trimming removed 8 bases from V and 7 bases from J, with 17 bases in between. The CDR3 DNA reads as TGTGCCAGCCAAGACGGGGGGACCGATGAAGCTTTCTTT. It yields the protein CASQDGGTDEAFF.

J is TRBJ1-5 and V is TRBV4-1; 7 bases map to TRBD1. CDR3 length: 17 residues. Germline V CDR1 and CDR2: MGHRA, YSYEKL. The J segment lost 5 bases and the V segment lost 0 bases, leaving 10 bases of the junction unmatched. CDR3 coding DNA: TGCGCCAGCAGCCAAGATGGACAGGTCCGAGGAGATCAGCCCCAGCATTTT. As protein: CASSQDGQVRGDQPQHF.

Only one count was recorded for this clone. This chain joins TRBV15 and TRBJ1-1, with D maybe TRBD1 (6 bases). Trimming pared 2 bases from V and 3 bases from J, leaving 10 bases between. Germline V gene sequence: CDR1 LNHNV, CDR2 YYDKDF (reference sequence). CDR3 length equals 14 residues. The CDR3 region is CATSRTGSDTEAFF. Written as DNA, the CDR3 is TGTGCCACCAGCAGAACAGGGTCGGACACTGAAGCTTTCTTT.

This clone was recorded once. V and J are TRBV6-6 and TRBJ1-1, with no clear D. CDR1 and CDR2 (germline): MNHNY, SVGAGI (reference sequence). V lost 4 bases and J 1 base, leaving 4 bases between the germline ends. The CDR3 sequence is 12 residues long. CDR3 sequence: CASSSPNTEAFF. Written as DNA, the CDR3 is TGTGCCAGCAGTTCACCGAACACTGAAGCTTTCTTT.

The chain has TRBV5-1 and TRBJ2-5; 9 bases fit TRBD2. The CDR3 loop spans 14 amino acids. CDR1 and CDR2 (germline): SGHRS, YFSETQ. V was clipped by 4 bases and J by 3 bases; unmatched bases: 4. The CDR3 region is CASSPSSGKETQYF. The CDR3 DNA follows: TGCGCCAGCAGCCCCTCTAGCGGGAAAGAGACCCAGTACTTC.

This chain uses TRBV28 with TRBJ1-1; no firm D call. The CDR3 contains 14 residues. Trimming cost V 3 bases and J 2 bases, with 10 bases left between them. Germline CDR1 is MDHEN and CDR2 is SYDVKM. CDR3 DNA: TGTGCCAGCAGTTTGATTTCGGACAACACTGAAGCTTTCTTT. This encodes CASSLISDNTEAFF.

The J gene is TRBJ1-4, the V gene TRBV4-1; D unclear. This CDR3 is built from 13 residues. Per the germline V gene, CDR1 is MGHRA and CDR2 is YSYEKL. Deletions cut 1 base from V and 14 bases from J, with 14 bases between. CDR3 in DNA: TGCGCCAGCAGCCAAGCTTCAGACGACTGGCTGTTTTTT. Translation gives CASSQASDDWLFF.

J is TRBJ1-1 and V is TRBV6-5; D unclear. Germline CDR1 MNHEY, CDR2 SVGAGI. There are 14 residues in the CDR3. V lost 7 bases and J lost 4, with 16 bases in between. CDR3 region: CASIGSTEVTEAFF. Here the CDR3 DNA reads TGTGCCAGCATCGGTTCCACCGAAGTCACTGAAGCTTTCTTT.

As DNA, the CDR3 is TGTGCCAGCGGGATCCCCGGACAGTCGGCTTACGAGCAGTACTTC. Protein sequence: CASGIPGQSAYEQYF. The chain is built from TRBV5-6 and TRBJ2-7, with D perhaps TRBD1 (6 bases). This CDR3 has 15 residues. Per germline, CDR1 SGHDT and CDR2 YYEEEE. V was trimmed by 7 bases and J by 4 bases, leaving 21 bases between them.

The V call is TRBV5-4, the J call TRBJ1-2, with a weak D call TRBD1 (5 bases). The CDR3 totals 15 residues. V gave up 4 bases and J gave up 10 bases, with 23 bases separating them. Germline V gene lookup returns CDR1 SGHNT and CDR2 YYREEE (reference sequence). The DNA for the CDR3 is TGTGCCAGCAGCCAAAATTCCGGGACTGGGTTGGACTACACCTTC. Translation: CASSQNSGTGLDYTF.

The CDR3 is CASSVGGQRSGEAFF. DNA of the CDR3: TGTGCCAGCAGCGTAGGAGGACAAAGGTCGGGTGAAGCTTTCTTT. V usage is TRBV9 and J usage is TRBJ1-1, with D possibly TRBD1 on 5 matching bases. Germline CDR1 reads SGDLS; CDR2 reads YYNGEE. This CDR3 spans 15 amino acids. The V end was cut by 0 bases, the J end by 7 bases, with 16 bases between.

The chain joins TRBV15 to TRBJ2-2, with TRBD2 as a possible D gene (6 bases). CDR1 and CDR2 from the germline V gene are LNHNV and YYDKDF (reference sequence). The ends were cut back, 0 bases at V and 8 bases at J, with 19 bases in the middle. The CDR3 totals 17 residues. In DNA form, the CDR3 reads TGTGCCACCAGCAGAGATGGGGGGACCACTACATCGGGGGAGCTGTTTTTT. Its protein product is CATSRDGGTTTSGELFF.

The chain uses TRBV30 and TRBJ1-2; D is ambiguous. In germline, CDR1 is GTSNPN, CDR2 SVGIG (reference sequence). The V end was cut by 4 bases, the J end by 8 bases, with 11 bases between. The CDR3 extends over 11 amino acids. CDR3 amino acids: CAWTASSGYTF. For the CDR3, the DNA is TGTGCCTGGACCGCGAGTTCCGGCTACACCTTC.

V and J are TRBV11-2 and TRBJ1-2; 10 positions match TRBD1. This CDR3 spans 13 amino acids. In germline, CDR1 is SGHAT, CDR2 FQNNGV. The ends lost 6 bases at V and 4 bases at J; junction bases unmatched: 2. CDR3 amino acids: CASRTGGVYGYTF. Here the CDR3 DNA reads TGTGCCAGCAGGACAGGGGGCGTCTATGGCTACACCTTC. Based on the CDR3 plus reference TRBV11-2 and TRBJ1-2, the full variable domain is EAGVAQSPRYKIIEKRQSVAFWCNPISGHATLYWYQQILGQGPKLLIQFQNNGVVDDSQLPKDRFSAERLKGVDSTLKIQPAKLEDSAVYLCASRTGGVYGYTFGSGTRLTVV.